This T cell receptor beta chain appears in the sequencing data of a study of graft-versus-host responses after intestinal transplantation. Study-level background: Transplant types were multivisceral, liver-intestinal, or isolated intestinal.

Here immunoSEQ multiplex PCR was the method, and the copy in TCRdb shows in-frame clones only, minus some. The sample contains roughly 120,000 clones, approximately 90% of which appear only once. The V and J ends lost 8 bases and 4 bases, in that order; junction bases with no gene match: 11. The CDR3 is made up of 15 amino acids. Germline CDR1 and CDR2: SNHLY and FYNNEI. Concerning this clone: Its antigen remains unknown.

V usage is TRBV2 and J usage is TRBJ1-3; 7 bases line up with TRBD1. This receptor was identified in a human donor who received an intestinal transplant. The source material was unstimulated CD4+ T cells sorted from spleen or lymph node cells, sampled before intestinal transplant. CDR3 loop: CASLSNPTGGNTIYF. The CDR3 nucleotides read TGTGCCAGCCTTTCAAATCCGACAGGGGGAAACACCATATATTTT.